This T cell receptor beta chain is drawn from a study of T cells after yellow fever vaccination. Study information: Those fractions that held only low numbers of cells were prepared using the SMART-Seq v4 Ultra Low Input RNA kit.

At least ten counts were recorded for this clonotype. The antigen is unknown. Regarding the study as a whole: There was a possibility that FACS-sorted repertoires contained abundant clonotypes contaminating from the bulk population. On re-exposure, the response was weaker but peaked faster, at day 5 versus 15.

From the 5' RACE reads, TCRdb called clonotypes with MiXCR, one entry per CDR3 protein. The data hold fewer than 400,000 distinct CDR3 sequences, with more than 5.5% observed a single time. This CDR3 is 16 amino acids long. Germline values: CDR1 KGHDR, CDR2 SFDVKD. V was pared by 0 bases and J by 3 bases, with 3 bases of the junction left unmatched. This TCR derives from a man aged 25 to 45 who received the YFV17D yellow fever vaccine. The specimen comprised PBMCs, sampled 5 days after the yellow fever booster vaccination. The chain links TRBV24-1 to TRBJ2-2; the match to TRBD2 covers 7 bases. CDR3 amino acids: CATSDLAGEHTGELFF. The CDR3 nucleotides are TGTGCCACCAGTGATTTGGCGGGAGAGCACACCGGGGAGCTGTTTTTT.